The entry below gives a single T cell receptor beta chain sequence along with its context. The sample originates from a study of cytomegalovirus exposure and HLA in healthy donors. TCRdb's table, derived via immunoSEQ multiplex PCR, lists solely in-frame clones and lacks some. The repertoire consists of about 160,000 clones, with about four fifths occurring once and the leading ten covering 10%. The CDR3 runs to 13 residues. V was trimmed by 7 bases and J by 7 bases, leaving 13 bases between them. The V gene's germline CDR1 is SNHLY and CDR2 FYNNEI. The sample was PBMCs. The chain has TRBV2 and TRBJ1-4, with unresolved D. The TCR was taken from a man between 25 and 39 years old in good health and CMV-seropositive. CDR3 in amino acids: CASIGVRVEKLFF. DNA for the CDR3: TGTGCCAGCATAGGAGTGAGAGTTGAAAAACTGTTTTTT.